The sequence of this TCR beta chain was determined in a study of blood T cell repertoires in COVID-19. Study details: Acute and convalescent COVID-19 specimens originated in the United States, Italy and Spain. T cells, B-cell-depleted T cells, or PBMCs supplied cDNA or gDNA.

The CDR3 extends over 12 amino acids. From germline, CDR1 is SNHLY and CDR2 FYNNEI. The V and J ends lost 1 base and 4 bases respectively, with 4 bases between them. Under the authors' procedure: It was from reference gene primer amplification that nucleated cell counts were estimated. TCRdb's copy holds only in-frame clones and misses some; the assay was immunoSEQ multiplex PCR. V and J calls and clone size are those listed in that table; D and trimming were worked out from the DNA. The data hold under 250,000 clones, with roughly 88% observed a single time. The chain uses TRBV2 and TRBJ2-5; D is unclear. This receptor was identified in a human donor in a cohort sampled during active COVID-19. The source material was peripheral blood. CDR3 nucleotide sequence: TGTGCCAGCAGTGAAGTCCTAGAGACCCAGTACTTC. Translating gives CASSEVLETQYF.